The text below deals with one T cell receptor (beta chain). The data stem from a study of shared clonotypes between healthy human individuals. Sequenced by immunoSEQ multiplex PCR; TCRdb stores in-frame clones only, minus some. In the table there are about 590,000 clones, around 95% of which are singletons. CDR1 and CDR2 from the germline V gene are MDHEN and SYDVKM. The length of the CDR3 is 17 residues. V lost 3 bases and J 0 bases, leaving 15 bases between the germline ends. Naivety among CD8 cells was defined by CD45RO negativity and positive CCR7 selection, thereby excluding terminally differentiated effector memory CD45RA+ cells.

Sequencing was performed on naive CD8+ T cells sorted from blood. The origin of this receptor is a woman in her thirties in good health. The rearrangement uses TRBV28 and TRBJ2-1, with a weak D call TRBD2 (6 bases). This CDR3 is CASSFVASVFSYNEQFF. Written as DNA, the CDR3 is TGTGCCAGCAGTTTTGTGGCTAGCGTTTTCTCCTACAATGAGCAGTTCTTC.